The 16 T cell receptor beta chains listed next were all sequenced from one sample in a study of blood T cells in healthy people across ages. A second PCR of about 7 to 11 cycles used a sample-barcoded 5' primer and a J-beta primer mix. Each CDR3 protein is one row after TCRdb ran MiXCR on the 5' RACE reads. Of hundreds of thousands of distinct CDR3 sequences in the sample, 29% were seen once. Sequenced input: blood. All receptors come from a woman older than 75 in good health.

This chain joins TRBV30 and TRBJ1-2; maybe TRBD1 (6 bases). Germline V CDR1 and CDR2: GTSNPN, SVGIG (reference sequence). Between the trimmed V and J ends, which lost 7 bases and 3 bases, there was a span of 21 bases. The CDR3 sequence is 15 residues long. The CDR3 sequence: CALQIGGGLDYGYTF. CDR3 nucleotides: TGTGCCTTACAAATCGGTGGGGGCCTTGACTATGGCTACACCTTC.

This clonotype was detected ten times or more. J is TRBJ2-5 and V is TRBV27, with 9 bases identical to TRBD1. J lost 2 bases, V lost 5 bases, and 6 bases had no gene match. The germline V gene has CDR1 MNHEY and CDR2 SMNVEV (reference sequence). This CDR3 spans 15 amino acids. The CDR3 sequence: CASSPSGTGQETQYF. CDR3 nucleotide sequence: TGTGCCAGCAGTCCCTCGGGGACAGGGCAAGAGACCCAGTACTTC.

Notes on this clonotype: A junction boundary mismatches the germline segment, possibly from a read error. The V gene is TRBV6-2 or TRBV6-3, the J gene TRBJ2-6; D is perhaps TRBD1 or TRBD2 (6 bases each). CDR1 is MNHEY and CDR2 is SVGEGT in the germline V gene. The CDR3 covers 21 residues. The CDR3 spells CASSYRQGTAKESSGANVLTF. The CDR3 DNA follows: TGTGCCAGCAGTTATAGGCAGGGGACTGCTAAGGAGAGCTCTGGGGCCAACGTCCTAACTTTC.

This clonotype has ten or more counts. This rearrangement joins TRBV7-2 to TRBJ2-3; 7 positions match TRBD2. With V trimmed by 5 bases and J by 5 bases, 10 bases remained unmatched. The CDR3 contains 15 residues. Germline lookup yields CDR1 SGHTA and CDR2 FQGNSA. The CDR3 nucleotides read TGTGCCAGCAGCCTAAGCATGGGGGGGAAAGATACGCAGTATTTT. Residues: CASSLSMGGKDTQYF.

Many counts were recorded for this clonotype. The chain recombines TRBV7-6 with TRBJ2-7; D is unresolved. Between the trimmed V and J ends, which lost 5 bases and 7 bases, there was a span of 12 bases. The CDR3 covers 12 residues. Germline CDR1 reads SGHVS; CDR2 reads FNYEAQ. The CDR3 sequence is CASSLDLGEQYF. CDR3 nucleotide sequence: TGTGCCAGCAGCCTCGACCTGGGGGAGCAGTACTTC. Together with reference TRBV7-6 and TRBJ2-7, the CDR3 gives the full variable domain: GAGVSQSPRYKVTKRGQDVALRCDPISGHVSLYWYRQALGQGPEFLTYFNYEAQQDKSGLPNDRFSAERPEGSISTLTIQRTEQRDSAMYRCASSLDLGEQYFGPGTRLTVT.

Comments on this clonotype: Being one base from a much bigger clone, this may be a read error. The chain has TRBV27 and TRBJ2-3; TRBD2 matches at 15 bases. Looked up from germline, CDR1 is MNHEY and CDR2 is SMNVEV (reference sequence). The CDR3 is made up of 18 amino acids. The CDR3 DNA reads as TGTGCCAGCAGCCAAAGGACTAGCGGGGGGGCGATCACAGATGCGCAGTATTTT. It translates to CASSQRTSGGAITDAQYF.

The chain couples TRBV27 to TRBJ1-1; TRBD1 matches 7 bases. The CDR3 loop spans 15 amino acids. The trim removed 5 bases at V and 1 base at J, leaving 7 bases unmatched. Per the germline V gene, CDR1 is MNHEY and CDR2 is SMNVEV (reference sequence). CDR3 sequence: CASSLQGLTNTEAFF. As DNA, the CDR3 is TGTGCCAGCAGTCTACAGGGGCTCACGAACACTGAAGCTTTCTTT.

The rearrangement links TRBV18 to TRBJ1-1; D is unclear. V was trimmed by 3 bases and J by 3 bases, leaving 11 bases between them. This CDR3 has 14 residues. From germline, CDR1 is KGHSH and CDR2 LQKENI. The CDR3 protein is CASSPEFSYTEAFF. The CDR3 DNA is TGTGCCAGCTCACCCGAATTTAGCTACACTGAAGCTTTCTTT.

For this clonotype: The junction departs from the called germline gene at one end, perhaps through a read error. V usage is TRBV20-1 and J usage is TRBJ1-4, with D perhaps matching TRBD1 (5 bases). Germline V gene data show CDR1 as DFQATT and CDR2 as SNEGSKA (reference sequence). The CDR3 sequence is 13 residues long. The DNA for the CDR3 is TGCAGTGCTAGAGTCAGGGTGAATGAAAAACGGTTTTTT. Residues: CSARVRVNEKRFF.

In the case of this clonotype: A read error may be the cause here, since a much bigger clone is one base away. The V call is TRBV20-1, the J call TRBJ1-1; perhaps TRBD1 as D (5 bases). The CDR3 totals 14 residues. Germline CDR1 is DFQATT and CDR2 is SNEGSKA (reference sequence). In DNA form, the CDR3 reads TGCAATGCTAGCCCGGGACGGAAGAACACTGAAGCTTTCTTT. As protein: CNASPGRKNTEAFF.

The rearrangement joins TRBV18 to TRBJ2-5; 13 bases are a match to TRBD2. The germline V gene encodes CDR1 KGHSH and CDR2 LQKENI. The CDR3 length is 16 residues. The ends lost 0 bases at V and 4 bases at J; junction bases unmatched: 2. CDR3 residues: CASSPPGLAGVETQYF. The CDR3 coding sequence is TGTGCCAGCTCACCACCCGGACTAGCGGGGGTAGAGACCCAGTACTTC.

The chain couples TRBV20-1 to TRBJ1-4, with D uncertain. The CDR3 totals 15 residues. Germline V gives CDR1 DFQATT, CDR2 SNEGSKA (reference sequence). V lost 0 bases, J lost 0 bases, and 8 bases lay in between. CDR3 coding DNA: TGCAGTGCTAGAGAGTGGCCGGCAACTAATGAAAAACTGTTTTTT. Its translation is CSAREWPATNEKLFF.

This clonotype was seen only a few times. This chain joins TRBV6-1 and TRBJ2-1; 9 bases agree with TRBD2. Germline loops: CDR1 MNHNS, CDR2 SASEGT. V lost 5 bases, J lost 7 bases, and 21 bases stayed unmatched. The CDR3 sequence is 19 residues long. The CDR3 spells CASSPPQGTPSGETNEQFF. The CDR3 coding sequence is TGTGCCAGCAGTCCCCCCCAGGGGACTCCTAGCGGGGAAACTAATGAGCAGTTCTTC.

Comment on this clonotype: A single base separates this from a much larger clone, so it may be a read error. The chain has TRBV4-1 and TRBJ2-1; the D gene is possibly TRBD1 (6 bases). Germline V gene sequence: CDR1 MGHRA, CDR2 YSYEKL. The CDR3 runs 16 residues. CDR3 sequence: CASGQGIGTPPNEQFF. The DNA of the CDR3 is TGCGCCAGCGGCCAAGGAATAGGGACACCGCCGAATGAGCAGTTCTTC.

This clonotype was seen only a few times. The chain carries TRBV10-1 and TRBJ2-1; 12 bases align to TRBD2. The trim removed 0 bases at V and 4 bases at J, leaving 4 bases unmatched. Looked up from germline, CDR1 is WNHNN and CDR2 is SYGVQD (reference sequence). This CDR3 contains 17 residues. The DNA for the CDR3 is TGCGCCAGCAGTGAGTCGCGGACTAGCGGGGCATACAATGAGCAGTTCTTC. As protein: CASSESRTSGAYNEQFF.

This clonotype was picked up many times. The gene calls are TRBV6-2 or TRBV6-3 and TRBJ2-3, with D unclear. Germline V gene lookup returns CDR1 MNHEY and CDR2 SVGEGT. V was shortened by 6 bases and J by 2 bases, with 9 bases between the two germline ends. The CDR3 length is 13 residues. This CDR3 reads CASRGPNTDTQYF. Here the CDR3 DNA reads TGTGCCAGCAGAGGACCCAACACAGATACGCAGTATTTT.